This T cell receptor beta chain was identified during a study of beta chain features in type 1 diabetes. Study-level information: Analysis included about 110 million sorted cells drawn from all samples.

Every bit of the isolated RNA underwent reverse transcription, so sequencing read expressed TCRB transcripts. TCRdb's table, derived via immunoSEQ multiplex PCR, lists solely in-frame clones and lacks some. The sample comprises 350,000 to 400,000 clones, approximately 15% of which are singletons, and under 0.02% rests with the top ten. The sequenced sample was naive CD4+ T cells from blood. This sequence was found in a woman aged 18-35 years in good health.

The CDR3 sequence is CASSPPGGETNTGELFF. DNA of the CDR3: TGTGCCAGCAGCCCACCCGGAGGGGAGACGAACACCGGGGAGCTGTTTTTT. The chain has TRBV28 and TRBJ2-2; D may be TRBD2 (6 bases). The CDR3 extends over 17 amino acids. Germline V lookup: CDR1 MDHEN, CDR2 SYDVKM. Trimming removed 6 bases at V and 0 bases at J, with 17 bases between. The full variable domain, completed using reference TRBV28 and TRBJ2-2, is DVKVTQSSRYLVKRTGEKVFLECVQDMDHENMFWYRQDPGLGLRLIYFSYDVKMKEKGDIPEGYSVSREKKERFSLILESASTNQTSMYLCASSPPGGETNTGELFFGEGSRLTVL.